This T cell receptor beta chain originates from a study of cytomegalovirus exposure and HLA in healthy donors. PCR involved 60 Vbeta and 13 Jbeta primers. Using immunoSEQ multiplex PCR, the repertoire was profiled, and TCRdb retains in-frame clones only, with some absent. The sample yields 100,000 to 150,000 clones, about 80% seen once. Study-wide results and caveats: The study dropped some indistinguishable V segments, TRBV6-2 and TRBV6-3 among them. Prior analysis indicated that the majority of TCR beta V segments exhibited productivity approximately 90% or approximately 30% of the time. Researchers counted over 150 TCR beta chains as cytomegalovirus-associated.

CDR3 length: 15 residues. The V and J ends lost 6 bases and 3 bases, in that order; junction bases with no gene match: 6. Germline lookup yields CDR1 MGHDK and CDR2 SYGVNS. For this clone: Its target is unknown.

The clonotype was recovered from a man aged 40-49 years in good health and CMV-seronegative. The sample consisted of PBMCs. The J gene is TRBJ2-1, the V gene TRBV25-1; 9 nucleotides match TRBD1. The CDR3 coding sequence is TGTGCCAGCAGCCCAAGACAGGGGGGCTACAATGAGCAGTTCTTC. Protein sequence: CASSPRQGGYNEQFF.